Presented here are 14 T cell receptor beta chains from one specimen sequenced in a study of cytomegalovirus exposure and HLA in healthy donors. The primer mix had 60 Vbeta and 13 Jbeta primers. Repertoires were generated with immunoSEQ multiplex PCR, while TCRdb's copy carries only in-frame clones and drops some. The table has about 140,000 clones, around 90% seen once. Material for sequencing was PBMCs. The receptors derive from a woman aged 40 to 50 in good health and CMV-seronegative.

This chain connects TRBV11-3 to TRBJ2-5, with 7 nucleotides matching TRBD2. Germline V gives CDR1 SGHNT, CDR2 YENEEA. The CDR3 covers 16 residues. After removal of 3 bases from V and 3 bases from J, the junction contained 10 bases not matched to a gene. The CDR3 reads CASSFLFGRGKETQYF. The CDR3 DNA reads TGTGCCAGCAGCTTCCTGTTTGGGAGGGGTAAAGAGACCCAGTACTTC.

The V and J genes are TRBV7-9 and TRBJ2-7, with 9 bases aligning to TRBD2. This CDR3 comprises 14 residues. CDR1 and CDR2 (germline): SEHNR, FQNEAQ (reference sequence). After removal of 5 bases from V and 4 bases from J, the junction contained 6 bases not matched to a gene. The CDR3 region has the DNA TGTGCCAGCAGCCCCAGCGGGAGGTGGTACGAGCAGTACTTC. This gives the protein CASSPSGRWYEQYF.

This sequence joins TRBV9 and TRBJ2-4; D perhaps matches TRBD2 (6 bases). Germline values: CDR1 SGDLS, CDR2 YYNGEE. Trimming removed 2 bases at V and 11 bases at J, with 17 bases between. This CDR3 region has 14 residues. For the CDR3, the DNA is TGTGCCAGCAGCGTCAGTGGGGGGACGACGGTTCAGTACTTC. It specifies CASSVSGGTTVQYF.

A remark on this clone: Distinct nucleotide sequences in the sample also encode this CDR3. V is TRBV5-1 and J is TRBJ2-5; 8 bases line up with TRBD1. This CDR3 has 14 residues. CDR1 is SGHRS, CDR2 YFSETQ, per germline. J was trimmed by 2 bases and V by 0 bases; bases with no gene match: 0. The chain's CDR3 is CASSLGTGQETQYF. As DNA, the CDR3 is TGCGCCAGCAGCTTGGGGACAGGGCAAGAGACCCAGTACTTC.

CDR3 DNA: TGCGCCAGCAGCTGGGGGACAGAATATGGCTACACCTTC. Translated: CASSWGTEYGYTF. The V gene is TRBV5-1, the J gene TRBJ1-2; 7 nucleotides match TRBD1. The J segment lost 5 bases and the V segment lost 3 bases, leaving 4 bases of the junction unmatched. The CDR3 contains 13 residues. Germline CDR1 and CDR2: SGHRS and YFSETQ. Combining the CDR3 with reference TRBV5-1 and TRBJ1-2 gives the whole variable domain KAGVTQTPRYLIKTRGQQVTLSCSPISGHRSVSWYQQTPGQGLQFLFEYFSETQRNKGNFPGRFSGRQFSNSRSEMNVSTLELGDSALYLCASSWGTEYGYTFGSGTRLTVV.

The CDR3 sequence: CASSRLAEATYEQYF. The DNA of the CDR3 is TGCGCCAGCAGCCGACTAGCGGAGGCAACCTACGAGCAGTACTTC. J is TRBJ2-7 and V is TRBV4-1, with 9 bases matching TRBD2. The V and J ends lost 4 bases and 2 bases, in that order; junction bases with no gene match: 6. Germline V gene lookup returns CDR1 MGHRA and CDR2 YSYEKL. The CDR3 length is 15 residues.

The chain combines TRBV4-3 with TRBJ2-5; 13 bases are a match to TRBD2. CDR3 length: 16 residues. Germline lookup yields CDR1 LGHNA and CDR2 YSLEER. J was trimmed by 5 bases and V by 1 base; bases with no gene match: 4. CDR3 loop: CASSQGGLAGSETQYF. The DNA for the CDR3 is TGCGCCAGCAGCCAAGGGGGACTAGCGGGATCTGAGACCCAGTACTTC.

The chain employs TRBV27 and TRBJ2-5; 14 bases are a match to TRBD2. The J call is uncertain, as TRBJ2-7 better fits the DNA end. The germline gives CDR1 MNHEY, CDR2 SMNVEV (reference sequence). The CDR3 runs 14 residues. CDR3 in amino acids: CASSLGLAGAEQYF. CDR3 sequence (DNA): TGTGCCAGCAGTTTGGGACTAGCGGGAGCCGAGCAGTACTTC.

This clone was recorded once. The J gene is TRBJ2-3, the V gene TRBV28; 10 bases are a match to TRBD2. Germline trimming cut 4 bases from V and 4 bases from J; bases unmatched to any gene: 5. This CDR3 region has 15 residues. Looked up from germline, CDR1 is MDHEN and CDR2 is SYDVKM. The CDR3 here is CASSSAGGSADTQYF. DNA for the CDR3: TGTGCCAGCAGTTCAGCGGGAGGGAGCGCAGATACGCAGTATTTT.

V usage is TRBV13 and J usage is TRBJ2-1; TRBD2 aligns across 8 bases. Germline CDR1 PRHDT, CDR2 FYEKMQ (reference sequence). This CDR3 contains 15 residues. V lost 5 bases to trimming and J lost 3 bases; unmatched junction nucleotides: 6. The CDR3 sequence is CASSLGLAVYNEQFF. The DNA of the CDR3 is TGTGCCAGCAGCCTCGGACTAGCCGTCTACAATGAGCAGTTCTTC.

The chain links TRBV12-1 to TRBJ2-5; the D call TRBD1 from the table was never checked on the DNA. The DNA end is a closer match to TRBJ2-7, so the J assignment may be wrong. TRBV12-1 has pseudogene status. The CDR3 length is 14 residues. CDR3 protein: CASSCLSRVNEQYF. The DNA for the CDR3 is TGTGCCAGCAGCTGCCTTAGCAGGGTAAACGAGCAGTACTTC.

This sequence joins TRBV13 and TRBJ2-7; D call uncertain. The germline V gene has CDR1 PRHDT and CDR2 FYEKMQ (reference sequence). Trimming stripped 0 bases from V and 1 base from J, with 4 bases between. This CDR3 has 13 amino acids. The DNA of the CDR3 is TGTGCCAGCAGCTTAGGTGCGTCCTACGAGCAGTACTTC. It specifies CASSLGASYEQYF.

The chain couples TRBV5-4 to TRBJ2-7; 10 bases agree with TRBD2. CDR1 is SGHNT, CDR2 YYREEE, per germline (reference sequence). This CDR3 comprises 15 residues. The V gene end was trimmed by 2 bases and the J gene end by 3 bases; junction bases not matched to a gene: 5. The CDR3 bases are TGTGCCAGCAGCTTTTCTTCTAGCGGGAGCTACGAGCAGTACTTC. Its translation is CASSFSSSGSYEQYF.

This chain uses TRBV5-8 with TRBJ2-1; TRBD2 agrees at 10 bases. The germline gives CDR1 SGHTS, CDR2 YDEGEE. J gave up 3 bases and V 1 base, and 7 bases lay outside the gene matches. This CDR3 contains 17 residues. The CDR3 loop is CASSLFTASGSYNEQFF. CDR3 bases: TGTGCCAGCAGCTTGTTCACGGCTAGCGGGAGCTACAATGAGCAGTTCTTC.